The T cell receptor beta chain under discussion was sequenced for a study of post-analysis software for immune sequencing data. Study outcomes and limitations: Strong same-batch co-clustering of samples appeared with F measure clustering. The normalized Chao1 diversity of multiple sclerosis patients was significantly lower than that of controls.

This clonotype was observed many times. Its target is unknown. TCR beta cDNA libraries included unique molecular identifiers. TCRdb fed the PCR reads into MiXCR, producing one record per CDR3 protein. The sample carries some 690,000 distinct CDR3 sequences, roughly 27% recorded once. The material sequenced was blood. This clonotype was obtained from a girl between 10 and 17 years old with multiple sclerosis.

CDR3 region: CSGTGQGRETQYF. The CDR3 DNA reads TGCAGCGGTACAGGACAGGGCCGAGAGACCCAGTACTTC. V gene TRBV29-1 combines with J gene TRBJ2-5, with 8 bases matching TRBD1. This CDR3 has 13 amino acids. The germline V gene encodes CDR1 SQVTM and CDR2 ANQGSEA. V lost 7 bases and J lost 4; bases outside the gene matches: 8.